This TCR beta chain appears in the sequencing data of a study of sequential checkpoint blockade in melanoma. Study context: Maintenance nivolumab came after either treatment sequence.

Repertoires were generated with immunoSEQ multiplex PCR, while TCRdb's copy carries only in-frame clones and drops some. This sample yields more than 20,000 clones, of which more than 75% are seen a single time; about 9.9% belongs to the top ten. The treatment: randomized to nivolumab then ipilimumab (arm A) or the reverse (arm B). The material sequenced was CD8+ T cells sorted from blood (inferred from file names), taken from a patient given nivolumab and ipilimumab in sequence. This receptor was obtained from a human donor with melanoma.

The DNA of the CDR3 is TGTGCCAGCAGCCGGGAGGTCGGGAACTATGGCTACACCTTC. This sequence encodes CASSREVGNYGYTF. The rearrangement links TRBV14 to TRBJ1-2; D not resolved. The CDR3 is 14 residues long. The V and J ends lost 4 bases and 2 bases respectively, with 11 bases between them. CDR1 and CDR2 (germline): SGHDN, FVKESK.